The clone carrying this T cell receptor (beta chain) was detected only a few times. These data are taken from a study of control samples from healthy donors and cancer patients. This CDR3 region has 13 residues. Germline V gives CDR1 LNHDA, CDR2 SQIVND (reference sequence). Trimming pared 1 base from V and 9 bases from J, leaving 10 bases between. Some clones are missing from TCRdb's copy, which holds only in-frame ones; the method was immunoSEQ multiplex PCR. The data show 85,000 to 90,000 clones, roughly 84% seen once. The sample taken for sequencing was blood. The chain couples TRBV19 to TRBJ2-1; D remains unclear. The clonotype comes from a woman between 40 and 50 years old in good health. CDR3 DNA sequence: TGTGCCAGTAGTATAGTATACGTTCGTGAGCAGTTCTTC. Its translation: CASSIVYVREQFF.